The source of this T cell receptor beta chain is a study of cytomegalovirus exposure and HLA in healthy donors (TCRdb year 2017). Regarding the study in general: An earlier analysis of under 600 of the donors reported about 290 Gb of sequence data and more than 90 million unique TCR beta sequences from about 180 million T cells. An earlier analysis of 587 of the donors applied high-throughput TCR beta sequencing to assess whether each TCR beta V gene segment acted as functional or pseudogenic. Roughly 5 DR-DQ haplotypes were handled as single units for association and clustering, since linkage in the cohort was strong. The study aimed to test whether cataloging public T cell receptors could reveal signatures of past pathogen exposure. In a later analysis, previously published TCR beta repertoires from 666 donors were re-analyzed and high-resolution HLA genotyping was added so that TCR occurrence patterns could be studied. Typing coverage varied by locus: about 629-640 donors for A, B, C, DRB1 and DQB1; 500 to 550 for DQA1; some 610 for DPA1; roughly 450 for DPB1. In addition to the first cohort of 666 subjects, a separate validation cohort of 120 different subjects was used. An early release that covered some 630 HLA-typed donors contained approximately 300 gigabases of sequencing data and about 84 million unique TCR sequences. In the later analysis, no new phenotypic data were used to find candidate immune exposures; instead, reliance was placed on TCR beta sequences and their occurrence across donors. Every discovery cohort repertoire had been produced on one sequencing platform. The T cell repertoires of some 700 subjects were profiled by immunosequencing and related to cytomegalovirus serostatus. A later genetic analysis took genome-wide SNP genotypes for about 55% of the 666 donors and used that subset as a discovery cohort. HLA typing included class I and class II loci at four-digit resolution. Of the approximately 400 genotyped donors, 65% to 90% fell in the genetic ancestry cluster associated with self-reported Caucasian donors. Donor age, sex, ethnicity and CMV serostatus were collected together with the repertoire data. To predict cytomegalovirus infection status, the study combined high-throughput TCR immunosequencing, statistical association of individual TCRs with disease status, and machine learning. Among 350 to 400 genotyped donors of the cohort, an average of approximately 230,000 unique TCR beta nucleotide sequences were sequenced per donor, approximately 20% of them non-productive.

This clone occurred a few times. Its antigen is still unknown. The record has no base qualities; no much larger clone is one base away. Libraries were built with the immunoSEQ multiplex PCR assay. For the multiplex PCR, a mixture combining 60 forward primers for TCR Vbeta segments and 13 reverse primers for TCR Jbeta segments was used. A multiplex PCR assay on genomic DNA amplified the CDR3 region of rearranged TCR beta genes. The Illumina HiSeq System was used to sequence the amplified TCR beta libraries as 87-base-pair reads. On the authors' methods: A later analysis tallied 75 million to 95 million unique TCR beta chains across the 600 to 700 repertoires, and approximately 11 million of those chains were shared by two or more donors. Raw reads were error-corrected and collapsed into unique sequences with a nearest-neighbor algorithm that merged closely related sequences to remove PCR and sequencing errors. CDR3 sequences were aligned to IMGT reference sequences to assign V, D and J gene segments. For a sequence to be retained, a match of at least six nucleotides to both a V gene segment and a J gene segment was required. Rearrangements were called productive when the CDR3 lacked stop codons and stayed in frame with V and J; all others were non-productive. Following IMGT convention, CDR3 was defined as the stretch from the second conserved V-encoded cysteine up to the conserved J-encoded phenylalanine. In an earlier analysis of around 540 of the donors, sequences lacking an unambiguous match to a single V gene segment were excluded. In an earlier analysis of 587 of the donors, a V segment was called functional when productive rearrangements were above 56.7%, and segregating when the standard deviation between donors exceeded 5%. A statistical classification framework was built for diagnosing cytomegalovirus status from the catalog of TCR beta chain sequences. V and J gene assignment, in a later analysis, came from comparing TCR nucleotide sequences with IMGT/GENE-DB human TR gene sequences. A later analysis assigned CDR3 sequences and most-parsimonious VDJ recombination scenarios with the TCRdist pipeline. A later analysis defined each TCR beta chain by its CDR3 amino acid sequence plus V-gene family, and excluded reads lacking a unique V-gene family. In a later analysis, several hundred highly shared, low-generation-probability nucleotide sequences were removed to address suspected cross-contamination and a sequencing artifact. In a later analysis, a clonal expansion index for each public chain was calculated from normalized within-repertoire ranks of inferred template counts. Generation probabilities in a later analysis came from a VDJ recombination model fitted to out-of-frame rearrangements, and those results were checked against IGoR. In a later analysis, hypergeometric tests were used to score TCR-TCR, TCR-HLA and TCR-CMV co-occurrence, with a repertoire-size bias correction applied to TCR pairs. To estimate false discovery rates, a later analysis permuted the HLA or CMV assignments 20 times. In a later analysis, co-occurring TCRs were grouped with DBSCAN, and TCRdist sequence similarity was added when clustering was performed within HLA-allele-positive subsets. For co-occurrence clustering, repertoires with fewer than 30,000 or more than 120,000 public chains were excluded, along with four to six repertoires with anomalous nucleotide sharing. Not all clones reach the TCRdb copy of this immuneACCESS table, which keeps in-frame sequences only. Checked studies attribute under half of the gap to unresolved V genes and leave the rest unexplained. The DNA was the basis for D and trimming; V, J and clone size are from that table. The sample table contains approximately 150,000 clones; only one count was recorded for roughly 79% of them. In total, the top ten clones hold around 1.3% of the sample.

Study-level results and caveats: Several of the top co-occurrence clusters appeared to be linked to parvovirus B19, influenza, CMV and Epstein-Barr virus, according to a later analysis. Most CMV-associated TCR beta chains appeared to be HLA-restricted in a later analysis, and the HLA associations seemed to be driven largely by CMV exposure. About 17 rarely observed V segments, including chromosome 9 orphons, were excluded from the earlier analysis of approximately 600 of the donors because counts were too low. Presence/absence analyses assumed roughly uniform sequencing depth across donors, an assumption that may not hold. HLA typing was unavailable for some donors at each locus, so association tests used only the typed subset. A cluster of highly shared sequence variants was judged likely to represent a technical artifact of the sequencing pipeline. The authors suggested that the approach could potentially be extended to other disease states and immunological phenotypes. The only immune exposure information available for the cohort was CMV serostatus. When HLA alleles, especially DR and DQ, strongly co-occurred, TCR associations were difficult to assign to individual alleles. A total of roughly 160 TCR beta chains were listed by the study as associated with cytomegalovirus. In vitro tests confirmed that a few of the cytomegalovirus-associated TCR beta chains recognize cytomegalovirus antigens. A later analysis found that HLA-associated TCR beta chains were more clonally expanded and had lower generation probabilities than equally common non-associated chains. The cohort was sequenced for TCR beta chains only, and without alpha or paired-chain data the features that could be detected were limited. Most TCR sequences were seen in very few donors, while some public TCRs were found in many individuals. Compared with the approximately 670-donor mean, donors in an Asian-associated ancestry cluster had fewer N-insertions in productive TCRs, according to a later genetic analysis. In an earlier analysis of under 600 of the donors, most TCR beta V segments were observed in productive rearrangements about 87% or about 30% of the time, broadly matching IMGT annotations. A further reported finding was that TCR beta sequences accurately predicted the HLA-A and HLA-B alleles for most subjects in the first cohort. A later genetic analysis associated a missense DCLRE1C variant with V-gene and J-gene trimming of TCR beta chains, and an independent cohort replicated the association. In a later analysis, TCR association rates were found to vary across HLA loci, with the most associated TCRs seen for DRB1 alleles and the fewest for HLA-C alleles. Linkage disequilibrium might explain the correlated functional status among segregating V segments, but an unknown experimental factor could not be ruled out. The classifier was reported to diagnose cytomegalovirus status with high specificity and sensitivity in both the original and validation cohorts. At a false discovery rate of 0.05, a later analysis linked 15,000 to 20,000 TCR beta sequences to specific HLA alleles.

In total, roughly 710 healthy bone marrow donors made up the cohort. Cohort members were all nominally healthy when sampled, although unrecorded immune exposures were likely present. The donor was CMV seronegative and was included in the group of hundreds of seronegative cohort members. Each donor provided a peripheral blood sample, and peripheral blood mononuclear cells were used for TCR beta sequencing. Genomic DNA was extracted from the blood cell samples with the Qiagen DNeasy Blood Extraction Kit. The specimen sequenced was PBMCs. The TCR originated in a woman aged 45-65 years in good health and CMV-seronegative.

The DNA is TGTGCCAGCAGTTATTACAAAGACACTGAAGCTTTCTTT. It is translated as CASSYYKDTEAFF. The chain is encoded by TRBV6-5 joined to TRBJ1-1, with no confident D gene call. V gives up 3 bases and J gives up 3 bases, and the segment between their germline ends measures 8 bases. The CDR3 covers 13 residues, taking in both the cysteine and the phenylalanine. The DNA shown is the 39-base CDR3, in frame from base 1. CDR1 is given as MNHEY and CDR2 as SVGAGI, both from the germline V gene.